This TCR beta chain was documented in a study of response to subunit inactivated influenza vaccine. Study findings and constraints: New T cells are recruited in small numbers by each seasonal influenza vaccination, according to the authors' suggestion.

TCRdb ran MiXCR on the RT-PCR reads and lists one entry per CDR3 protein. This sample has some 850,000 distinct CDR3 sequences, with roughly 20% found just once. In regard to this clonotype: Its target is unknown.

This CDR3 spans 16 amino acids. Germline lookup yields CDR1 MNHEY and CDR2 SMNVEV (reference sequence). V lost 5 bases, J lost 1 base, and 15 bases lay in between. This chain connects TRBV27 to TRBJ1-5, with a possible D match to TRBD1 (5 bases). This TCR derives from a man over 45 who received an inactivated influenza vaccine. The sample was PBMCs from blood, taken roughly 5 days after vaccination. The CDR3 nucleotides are TGTGCCAGCAGTCCCCTGGGGGGGGTGAGCAATCAGCCCCAGCATTTT. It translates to CASSPLGGVSNQPQHF.